The 22 T cell receptor beta chains below come from one sample, sequenced in a study of shared clonotypes between healthy human individuals. Repertoires were generated with immunoSEQ multiplex PCR, while TCRdb's copy carries only in-frame clones and drops some. The sample consists of approximately 2,200,000 clones, under 95% of them appearing once. CD8 cells regarded as naive lacked CD45RO, were positively chosen for CCR7, and omitted terminally differentiated effector memory CD45RA+ cells. Sequencing was performed on naive CD8+ T cells from PBMCs. The receptors originated from a man younger than 35 in good health. Some clones in this sample may be carry-over from other donors' samples.

This sequence joins TRBV7-2 and TRBJ2-7; D may be TRBD2 (5 bases). The germline V gene encodes CDR1 SGHTA and CDR2 FQGNSA. The CDR3 is made up of 15 amino acids. V shed 5 bases and J shed 0 bases, with 14 bases lying between them. Here the CDR3 reads CASSQRLGSSYEQYF. The CDR3 DNA follows: TGTGCCAGCAGCCAAAGACTGGGGAGCTCCTACGAGCAGTACTTC.

The rearrangement uses TRBV6-5 and TRBJ2-7; TRBD2 is a possible D gene (5 bases). V lost 2 bases, J lost 5 bases, and 16 bases lay in between. Germline CDR1 reads MNHEY; CDR2 reads SVGAGI. This CDR3 region has 15 residues. The CDR3 DNA reads TGTGCCAGCAGTTACAGTGAGGGAGCGAAGAACGAGCAGTACTTC. It codes for CASSYSEGAKNEQYF.

The chain recombines TRBV7-9 with TRBJ1-1; D remains ambiguous. Deletions cut 1 base from V and 11 bases from J, with 14 bases between. The CDR3 has 13 amino acids. The germline V gene encodes CDR1 SEHNR and CDR2 FQNEAQ (reference sequence). The CDR3 DNA is TGTGCCAGCAGCTTAGTTGGCCCCTTGGACGCTTTCTTT. Its protein product is CASSLVGPLDAFF.

This chain links TRBV20-1 with TRBJ1-1; D remains ambiguous. Germline V gene sequence: CDR1 DFQATT, CDR2 SNEGSKA (reference sequence). This CDR3 comprises 11 residues. The V end was cut by 3 bases, the J end by 7 bases, with 9 bases between. The CDR3 sequence: CSASVAGEAFF. For the CDR3, the DNA is TGCAGTGCTAGCGTAGCGGGTGAAGCTTTCTTT.

The chain combines TRBV11-2 with TRBJ2-3, with TRBD2 matching over 14 bases. CDR1 and CDR2 from the germline V gene are SGHAT and FQNNGV. The CDR3 runs to 18 residues. Trimming cost V 5 bases and J 4 bases; bases outside gene matches: 11. The CDR3 DNA reads as TGTGCCAGCAGCCCGAAATCGGGACTAGCGGGAGTTTCAGATACGCAGTATTTT. Amino acid sequence: CASSPKSGLAGVSDTQYF.

V and J are TRBV28 and TRBJ2-7, with D possibly being TRBD2 (5 bases). The CDR3 contains 15 residues. The V end was cut by 10 bases, the J end by 3 bases, with 22 bases between. From germline, CDR1 is MDHEN and CDR2 SYDVKM. CDR3 sequence: CATQFIALSGYEQYF. CDR3 DNA: TGTGCCACTCAGTTTATAGCGTTAAGTGGCTACGAGCAGTACTTC. Looking up the rest from reference TRBV28 and TRBJ2-7 gives the full variable domain: DVKVTQSSRYLVKRTGEKVFLECVQDMDHENMFWYRQDPGLGLRLIYFSYDVKMKEKGDIPEGYSVSREKKERFSLILESASTNQTSMYLCATQFIALSGYEQYFGPGTRLTVT.

This chain connects TRBV28 to TRBJ1-1; D unclear. This CDR3 comprises 15 residues. Trimming left V 1 base short and J 6 bases short, with 15 bases between. Per the germline V gene, CDR1 is MDHEN and CDR2 is SYDVKM. CDR3 region: CASSLFATRGSEAFF. CDR3 nucleotide sequence: TGTGCCAGCAGTTTATTCGCTACCCGAGGGTCTGAAGCTTTCTTT.

V and J are TRBV6-1 and TRBJ2-1; 7 nucleotides match TRBD2. This CDR3 has 15 residues. V trimming: 3 bases; J trimming: 4 bases; junction bases outside the gene matches: 6. Per the germline V gene, CDR1 is MNHNS and CDR2 is SASEGT. The CDR3 reads CASSEGLLPYNEQFF. Written as DNA, the CDR3 is TGTGCCAGCAGTGAGGGACTATTACCTTACAATGAGCAGTTCTTC.

The chain has TRBV27 and TRBJ2-1, with 14 bases identical to TRBD2. Germline V gene lookup returns CDR1 MNHEY and CDR2 SMNVEV (reference sequence). The CDR3 totals 19 residues. V dropped 0 bases and J dropped 1; count of bases not matched to a gene: 5. Here the CDR3 reads CASSLSRTSGGWSYNEQFF. The CDR3 DNA follows: TGTGCCAGCAGTTTATCGAGGACTAGCGGGGGGTGGTCCTACAATGAGCAGTTCTTC.

The V and J genes are TRBV4-3 and TRBJ2-6; TRBD2 might be the D (5 bases). Germline V gene sequence: CDR1 LGHNA, CDR2 YSLEER. The ends were cut back, 4 bases at V and 2 bases at J, with 12 bases in the middle. The CDR3 is 16 residues long. The CDR3 reads CASSLVVEAGANVLTF. DNA for the CDR3: TGCGCCAGCAGCCTAGTGGTGGAGGCTGGGGCCAACGTCCTGACTTTC.

The rearrangement joins TRBV9 to TRBJ2-1, with 7 bases identical to TRBD2. The CDR3 covers 15 residues. The trim removed 0 bases at V and 8 bases at J, leaving 8 bases unmatched. The germline gives CDR1 SGDLS, CDR2 YYNGEE. CDR3 protein: CASSVGGRAIDEQFF. In DNA, the CDR3 is TGTGCCAGCAGCGTAGGAGGGAGGGCCATCGATGAGCAGTTCTTC.

The chain uses TRBV4-3 and TRBJ1-1, with D possibly TRBD1 on 5 matching bases. The CDR3 sequence is 13 residues long. Germline V lookup: CDR1 LGHNA, CDR2 YSLEER. V was pared by 3 bases and J by 9 bases, with 14 bases between. DNA for the CDR3: TGCGCCAGCAGCCACCGGGACGTTGGAAAAGCTTTCTTT. It translates to CASSHRDVGKAFF.

The chain is built from TRBV4-3 and TRBJ1-1; D gene ambiguous. This CDR3 contains 15 residues. V was trimmed by 0 bases and J by 0 bases, leaving 8 bases between them. The germline gives CDR1 LGHNA, CDR2 YSLEER. The CDR3: CASSQDFAVNTEAFF. Written as DNA, the CDR3 is TGCGCCAGCAGCCAAGATTTTGCGGTGAACACTGAAGCTTTCTTT.

J is TRBJ2-1 and V is TRBV2, with D unclear. Germline V lookup: CDR1 SNHLY, CDR2 FYNNEI. The CDR3 has 13 amino acids. Trimming stripped 7 bases from V and 4 bases from J, with 11 bases between. The CDR3 sequence is CASKIPPYNEQFF. CDR3 nucleotide sequence: TGTGCCAGCAAGATCCCCCCTTACAATGAGCAGTTCTTC. The whole variable domain, remainder taken from reference TRBV2 and TRBJ2-1, is EPEVTQTPSHQVTQMGQEVILRCVPISNHLYFYWYRQILGQKVEFLVSFYNNEISEKSEIFDDQFSVERPDGSNFTLKIRSTKLEDSAMYFCASKIPPYNEQFFGPGTRLTVL.

This clone was picked up one time. The V gene is TRBV5-1, the J gene TRBJ2-7, with D possibly being TRBD2 (6 bases). The CDR3 length is 13 residues. In germline, CDR1 is SGHRS, CDR2 YFSETQ. V gave up 6 bases and J gave up 7 bases, with 17 bases separating them. The CDR3 loop is CASTARGSGEQYF. CDR3 sequence (DNA): TGCGCCAGCACCGCCCGGGGAAGCGGGGAGCAGTACTTC.

Only a few counts were recorded for this clone. Other DNA sequences in the sample encode the same CDR3. The chain is built from TRBV30 and TRBJ1-1; possibly TRBD1 for D (6 bases). Trimming cost V 2 bases and J 5 bases, with 12 bases left between them. The CDR3 contains 13 residues. The germline V gene has CDR1 GTSNPN and CDR2 SVGIG (reference sequence). CDR3 amino acids: CAWSFGGRTEAFF. For the CDR3, the DNA is TGTGCCTGGAGTTTTGGGGGGCGGACTGAAGCTTTCTTT.

DNA of the CDR3: TGTGCCAGCACTTGGACAGGGAACTATGGCTACACCTTC. The encoded protein is CASTWTGNYGYTF. The chain uses TRBV28 and TRBJ1-2, with 8 bases fitting TRBD1. CDR3 length: 13 residues. Trimming cost V 7 bases and J 2 bases; bases outside gene matches: 3. The V gene's germline CDR1 is MDHEN and CDR2 SYDVKM.

The V call is TRBV10-2, the J call TRBJ1-5; D unclear. The CDR3 is made up of 13 amino acids. Trimming stripped 0 bases from V and 3 bases from J, with 3 bases between. The germline gives CDR1 WSHSY, CDR2 SAAADI. The CDR3 region has the DNA TGCGCCAGCAGTGAGTCCGTCAATCAGCCCCAGCATTTT. Translating gives CASSESVNQPQHF.

This chain joins TRBV5-1 and TRBJ2-7, with TRBD2 matching over 7 bases. V was pared by 4 bases and J by 1 base, with 8 bases of the junction left unmatched. Germline loops: CDR1 SGHRS, CDR2 YFSETQ. The CDR3 is made up of 15 amino acids. The CDR3 DNA sequence: TGCGCCAGCAGCCCCGGCTGGGGACTATCCTACGAGCAGTACTTC. It codes for CASSPGWGLSYEQYF.

The chain employs TRBV4-3 and TRBJ2-7; D is unclear. V lost 1 base and J lost 3, with 13 bases in between. The CDR3 is 15 residues long. Germline V CDR1 and CDR2: LGHNA, YSLEER. The CDR3 DNA reads as TGCGCCAGCAGCCAAGCCCAGGCAGGCAGCTACGAGCAGTACTTC. Residues: CASSQAQAGSYEQYF.

This chain links TRBV7-6 with TRBJ2-1; 7 bases are a match to TRBD2. This CDR3 has 13 amino acids. CDR1 is SGHVS, CDR2 FNYEAQ, per germline. After removal of 4 bases from V and 7 bases from J, the junction contained 4 bases not matched to a gene. CDR3 coding DNA: TGTGCCAGCAGCTGGGGAGGGGAAAATGAGCAGTTCTTC. It specifies CASSWGGENEQFF.

The genes are TRBV4-1 and TRBJ2-1; 8 bases fit TRBD1. CDR3 length: 17 residues. V shed 1 base and J 0 bases; nucleotides not matched to a gene: 5. Germline loops: CDR1 MGHRA, CDR2 YSYEKL. The CDR3 reads CASSQGQGTSSYNEQFF. CDR3 nucleotide sequence: TGCGCCAGCAGCCAAGGACAGGGGACCAGCTCCTACAATGAGCAGTTCTTC.